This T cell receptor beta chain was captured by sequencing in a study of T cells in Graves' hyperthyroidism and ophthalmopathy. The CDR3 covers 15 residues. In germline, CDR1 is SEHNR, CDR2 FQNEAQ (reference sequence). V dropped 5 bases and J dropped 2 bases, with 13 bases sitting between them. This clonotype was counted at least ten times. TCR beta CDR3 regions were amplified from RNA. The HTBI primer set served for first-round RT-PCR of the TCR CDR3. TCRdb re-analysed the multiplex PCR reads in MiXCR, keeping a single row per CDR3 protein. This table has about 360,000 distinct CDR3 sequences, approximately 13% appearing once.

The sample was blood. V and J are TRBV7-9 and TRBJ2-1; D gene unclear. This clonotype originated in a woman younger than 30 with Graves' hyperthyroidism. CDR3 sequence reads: CASSPLGPTYNEQFF. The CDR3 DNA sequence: TGTGCCAGCAGCCCCCTGGGCCCTACCTACAATGAGCAGTTCTTC.